Below are 23 T cell receptor beta chains sequenced from a single sample in a study of blood T cells in healthy people across ages. Combining a sample-barcoded 5' primer with a J-beta primer mix, a second PCR ran for 7 to 11 cycles. TCRdb itself ran the 5' RACE reads through MiXCR, one entry per CDR3 protein. Among approximately 1.5 million distinct CDR3 sequences, around 40% were seen once, and the ten largest hold about 3.8%. Sequences were obtained from blood. Source of these receptors: a young woman in good health.

This clonotype was observed a handful of times. The chain employs TRBV4-3 and TRBJ2-2; 15 bases align to TRBD2. Germline V gene sequence: CDR1 LGHNA, CDR2 YSLEER. CDR3 length: 18 amino acids. V gave up 3 bases and J gave up 5 bases; unmatched junction bases: 7. The CDR3 region has the DNA TGCGCCAGCAGCCAGATGGGACTAGCGGGGGGTTGGACCGGGGAGCTGTTTTTT. Protein product: CASSQMGLAGGWTGELFF.

The chain carries TRBV27 and TRBJ1-2, with a weak D call TRBD1 (5 bases). From germline, CDR1 is MNHEY and CDR2 SMNVEV (reference sequence). V lost 2 bases and J lost 4, with 14 bases in between. The CDR3 has 15 amino acids. CDR3 DNA sequence: TGTGCCAGCAGTTTACAGGGAAGGTTAAGCTATGGCTACACCTTC. It encodes CASSLQGRLSYGYTF.

This clonotype showed up just a few times. V gene TRBV30 combines with J gene TRBJ2-1, with a tentative D call TRBD1 (6 bases). CDR1 and CDR2 from the germline V gene are GTSNPN and SVGIG (reference sequence). V was clipped by 5 bases and J by 7 bases, with 9 bases between them. CDR3 length: 11 residues. The CDR3 region has the DNA TGTGCCTGGGACAGGCCGAATGAGCAGTTCTTC. Its translation is CAWDRPNEQFF.

This chain links TRBV11-2 with TRBJ1-1; D is perhaps TRBD1 (6 bases). From germline, CDR1 is SGHAT and CDR2 FQNNGV. Trimming took off 4 bases at V and 3 bases at J, with 9 bases between the two ends. The CDR3 has 13 amino acids. CDR3 amino acids: CASSWTEDTEAFF. The CDR3 DNA is TGTGCCAGCAGCTGGACAGAGGACACTGAAGCTTTCTTT.

This clonotype has at least ten counts. CDR3 region: CSVAKGGETQYF. DNA of the CDR3: TGCAGCGTGGCAAAGGGGGGAGAGACCCAGTACTTC. V usage is TRBV29-1 and J usage is TRBJ2-5; perhaps D is TRBD1 or TRBD2 (6 bases each). The CDR3 covers 12 residues. The germline gives CDR1 SQVTM, CDR2 ANQGSEA. V lost 6 bases and J lost 4, with 12 bases in between.

Notes on this clonotype: Likely a read error: the CDR3 ends without its conserved phenylalanine or tryptophan. The chain is built from TRBV6-5 and TRBJ2-4, with a weak D call TRBD2 (5 bases). Matching the DNA end better, TRBJ2-7 makes the J call doubtful. CDR1 is MNHEY, CDR2 SVGAGI, per germline. The CDR3 length is 13 residues. CDR3 region: CASSYSGSYEQYL. The CDR3 bases are TGTGCCAGCAGTTACTCGGGGAGCTACGAGCAGTACCTC.

In this sample, this clonotype turned up many times. The chain couples TRBV20-1 to TRBJ1-2, with D unclear. Per germline, CDR1 DFQATT and CDR2 SNEGSKA (reference sequence). Trimming took off 6 bases at V and 2 bases at J, with 13 bases between the two ends. This CDR3 contains 13 residues. CDR3 nucleotide sequence: TGCAGTGCCTTGGGGTATACGAACTATGGCTACACCTTC. Its translation is CSALGYTNYGYTF.

This clonotype occurred a few times. The rearrangement joins TRBV5-1 to TRBJ2-3, with no clear D. V was cut by 6 bases and J by 2 bases, with 7 bases left in between. The CDR3 consists of 12 residues. The germline gives CDR1 SGHRS, CDR2 YFSETQ. The CDR3 loop reads CASNDYTDTQYF. The CDR3 coding sequence is TGCGCCAGCAACGATTACACAGATACGCAGTATTTT.

This chain joins TRBV20-1 and TRBJ1-6; 9 nucleotides line up with TRBD1. The J segment lost 7 bases and the V segment lost 1 base, leaving 5 bases of the junction unmatched. Germline V gives CDR1 DFQATT, CDR2 SNEGSKA (reference sequence). This CDR3 comprises 15 residues. In DNA form, the CDR3 reads TGCAGTGCTAGAGTCAGGGACAGGGACAATTCACCCCTCCACTTT. Translation gives CSARVRDRDNSPLHF.

This clonotype has just a few counts. The gene calls are TRBV27 and TRBJ1-5; 7 nucleotides agree with TRBD1. Germline assignment: CDR1 MNHEY and CDR2 SMNVEV (reference sequence). Trimming at V came to 0 bases and at J to 4 bases, leaving 3 bases not matched to a gene. The CDR3 is 15 amino acids. Here the CDR3 reads CASSLSTGWNQPQHF. The CDR3 nucleotides are TGTGCCAGCAGTTTATCGACAGGGTGGAATCAGCCCCAGCATTTT.

J is TRBJ2-1 and V is TRBV24-1; a weak D match, TRBD1 (6 bases). The V end was cut by 6 bases, the J end by 5 bases, with 13 bases between. CDR1 is KGHDR and CDR2 is SFDVKD in the germline V gene. The CDR3 consists of 14 residues. CDR3 nucleotide sequence: TGTGCCACCAGTAGGCAGACAGGTAACAATGAGCAGTTCTTC. Translating gives CATSRQTGNNEQFF.

This chain uses TRBV12-3 or TRBV12-4 with TRBJ1-2; D is unclear. The CDR3 has 13 residues. The V gene lost 5 bases and the J gene lost 7 bases, with 14 bases spanning the gap. The CDR3 sequence is CASSVGRGGGYTF. DNA for the CDR3: TGTGCCAGCAGTGTGGGGAGAGGAGGTGGCTACACCTTC.

V is TRBV18 and J is TRBJ2-1, with 7 positions matching TRBD2. J was trimmed by 9 bases and V by 1 base; bases with no gene match: 15. The CDR3 loop spans 17 amino acids. Germline CDR1 KGHSH, CDR2 LQKENI. CDR3 nucleotide sequence: TGTGCCAGCTCACCACGACCATTAGCGGGCCGGTACGGTGAGCAGTTCTTC. This sequence encodes CASSPRPLAGRYGEQFF. The entire variable domain, with the rest obtained from reference TRBV18 and TRBJ2-1, is as follows: NAGVMQNPRHLVRRRGQEARLRCSPMKGHSHVYWYRQLPEEGLKFMVYLQKENIIDESGMPKERFSAEFPKEGPSILRIQQVVRGDSAAYFCASSPRPLAGRYGEQFFGPGTRLTVL.

The chain carries TRBV29-1 and TRBJ2-6; D ambiguous. Trimming removed 4 bases from V and 0 bases from J, with 4 bases in between. The germline gives CDR1 SQVTM, CDR2 ANQGSEA. This CDR3 is built from 13 residues. The CDR3 DNA reads as TGCAGCGTTGCCTTCTCTGGGGCCAACGTCCTGACTTTC. Translation: CSVAFSGANVLTF.

The chain is built from TRBV20-1 and TRBJ2-5; the match to TRBD2 covers 9 bases. Germline assignment: CDR1 DFQATT and CDR2 SNEGSKA (reference sequence). This CDR3 comprises 17 residues. V lost 6 bases, J lost 5 bases, and 19 bases stayed unmatched. Here the CDR3 DNA reads TGCAGTGCGAGGAGGTTTCTAGCGGGACCTCCCGGTGAGACCCAGTACTTC. Protein sequence: CSARRFLAGPPGETQYF.

The chain carries TRBV6-2 or TRBV6-3 and TRBJ2-1; 9 bases line up with TRBD1. J lost 9 bases, V lost 6 bases, and 12 bases had no gene match. CDR1 and CDR2 from the germline V gene are MNHEY and SVGEGT. The CDR3 consists of 15 residues. The CDR3 DNA follows: TGTGCCAGCAGGGCCATCCGGGACAGGGACGCTGAGCAGTTCTTC. Protein product: CASRAIRDRDAEQFF.

Points on this clonotype: With a much larger clone just one base away, this may be a read error. The J gene is TRBJ2-3, the V gene TRBV4-3, with D possibly being TRBD1 or TRBD2 (5 bases each). The CDR3 contains 16 residues. The V and J ends lost 0 bases and 2 bases respectively, with 12 bases between them. The germline V gene has CDR1 LGHNA and CDR2 YSLEER. As DNA, the CDR3 is TGCGCCAGCAGCCAAGAAGTGGGGACCCTCACAGATACGCAGTATTTT. Protein: CASSQEVGTLTDTQYF.

This clonotype was observed a few times. This chain links TRBV9 with TRBJ1-2; a possible D gene is TRBD1 (5 bases). CDR3 size: 16 residues. V lost 1 base and J lost 4, with 17 bases in between. Germline CDR1 and CDR2: SGDLS and YYNGEE. Written as DNA, the CDR3 is TGTGCCAGCAGCGTATTCGGGACCCGGACTCTCTATGGCTACACCTTC. Its protein is CASSVFGTRTLYGYTF. Supplemented by reference TRBV9 and TRBJ1-2, the full variable domain reads DSGVTQTPKHLITATGQRVTLRCSPRSGDLSVYWYQQSLDQGLQFLIQYYNGEERAKGNILERFSAQQFPDLHSELNLSSLELGDSALYFCASSVFGTRTLYGYTFGSGTRLTVV.

This clonotype was detected many times. The chain recombines TRBV4-3 with TRBJ2-7; D is possibly TRBD1 (6 bases). CDR3 length: 15 amino acids. CDR1 and CDR2 from the germline V gene are LGHNA and YSLEER. Trimming cost V 0 bases and J 3 bases, with 12 bases left between them. The CDR3 loop is CASSQDLGRGYEQYF. The CDR3 nucleotides are TGCGCCAGCAGCCAAGATCTCGGCAGGGGCTACGAGCAGTACTTC.

This chain links TRBV7-2 with TRBJ2-5, with TRBD2 matching over 9 bases. With V trimmed by 3 bases and J by 1 base, 3 bases remained unmatched. Germline V gene sequence: CDR1 SGHTA, CDR2 FQGNSA. This CDR3 is 15 amino acids long. CDR3 protein: CASSLYSGSQETQYF. CDR3 nucleotide sequence: TGTGCCAGCAGCTTGTATAGCGGGAGCCAAGAGACCCAGTACTTC.

As concerns this clonotype: Relative to the germline gene, one junction end is altered; a read error may explain this. This chain joins TRBV7-2 and TRBJ1-5; D gene uncertain. The CDR3 is 14 amino acids. Germline loops: CDR1 SGHTA, CDR2 FQGNSA. CDR3 amino acids: CASSSPGEYAPQHF. The CDR3 coding sequence is TGTGCCAGTAGCTCCCCAGGTGAATATGCGCCCCAGCATTTT.

V usage is TRBV13 and J usage is TRBJ2-1, with D uncertain. The CDR3 totals 14 residues. The V gene's germline CDR1 is PRHDT and CDR2 FYEKMQ (reference sequence). The germline V and J ends were trimmed by 5 bases and 3 bases, with 11 bases remaining between them. CDR3 amino acids: CASSQSRNYNEQFF. CDR3 coding DNA: TGTGCCAGCAGCCAGTCTAGAAACTACAATGAGCAGTTCTTC.

This clonotype was recorded only once. Possible read error: a much larger clone is one base away. This chain links TRBV6-5 with TRBJ2-7; TRBD1 agrees at 7 bases. Per the germline V gene, CDR1 is MNHEY and CDR2 is SVGAGI. The CDR3 is 12 amino acids. The junction had 2 bases not matched to a gene; V was cut back by 4 bases and J by 5 bases. The CDR3 region is CASSFQGDEQYF. CDR3 sequence (DNA): TGTGCCAGCAGTTTCCAGGGGGACGAGCAGTACTTC.